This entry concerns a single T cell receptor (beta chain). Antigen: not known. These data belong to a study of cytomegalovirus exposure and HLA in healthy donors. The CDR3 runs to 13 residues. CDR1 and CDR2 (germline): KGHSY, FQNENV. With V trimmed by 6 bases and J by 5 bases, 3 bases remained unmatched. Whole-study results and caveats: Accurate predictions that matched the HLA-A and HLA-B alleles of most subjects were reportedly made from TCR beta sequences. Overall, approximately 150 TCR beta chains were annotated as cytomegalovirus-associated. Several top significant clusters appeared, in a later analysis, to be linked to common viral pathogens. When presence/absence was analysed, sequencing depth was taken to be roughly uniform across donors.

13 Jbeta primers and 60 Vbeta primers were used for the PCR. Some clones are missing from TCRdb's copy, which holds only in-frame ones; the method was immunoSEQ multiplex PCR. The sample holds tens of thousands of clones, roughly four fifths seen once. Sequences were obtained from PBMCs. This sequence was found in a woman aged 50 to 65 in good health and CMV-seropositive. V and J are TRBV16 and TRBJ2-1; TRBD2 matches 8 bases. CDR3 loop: CASSGTRNNEQFF. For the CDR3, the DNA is TGTGCCAGCAGTGGGACTAGGAACAATGAGCAGTTCTTC.